A single sample is the source of the 27 T cell receptor beta chains below, sequenced in a study of T-cell memory formation after mild COVID-19. TCRdb itself ran the 5' RACE reads through MiXCR, one entry per CDR3 protein. Found here are some 350,000 distinct CDR3 sequences, 10% to 15% of them singletons; the top ten hold about 20%. Sequencing input: PBMCs or a T cell subset sorted from them (not recorded which). The receptors were sampled from a young man who had mild COVID-19 (a few samples of this study predate the infection). Cell type and time point are not known.

In this sample, this clonotype turned up a few times. The chain uses TRBV6-2 or TRBV6-3 and TRBJ2-5; 10 nucleotides agree with TRBD2. This CDR3 has 14 residues. V was clipped by 4 bases and J by 3 bases; unmatched bases: 2. Germline V CDR1 and CDR2: MNHEY, SVGEGT. The CDR3 DNA follows: TGTGCCAGCAGTTCACTAGCGGGGAAAGAGACCCAGTACTTC. Protein: CASSSLAGKETQYF.

This clonotype was recorded a few times. The chain is built from TRBV29-1 and TRBJ2-2; no clear D gene. V lost 3 bases to trimming and J lost 1 base, with 6 bases between them. The CDR3 consists of 13 residues. The V gene's germline CDR1 is SQVTM and CDR2 ANQGSEA. CDR3 amino acids: CSVDRQNTGELFF. CDR3 bases: TGCAGCGTTGATCGACAGAACACCGGGGAGCTGTTTTTT.

This clonotype was found a few times. The chain combines TRBV29-1 with TRBJ2-7, with D tentatively TRBD1 (6 bases). This CDR3 comprises 11 residues. Germline loops: CDR1 SQVTM, CDR2 ANQGSEA. V lost 6 bases and J 6 bases, leaving 12 bases between the germline ends. CDR3 bases: TGCAGCGTAGTACAGGGTTCCGAGCAGTACTTC. Translation: CSVVQGSEQYF.

The chain links TRBV19 to TRBJ2-5, with 7 bases that match TRBD1. Germline V gene sequence: CDR1 LNHDA, CDR2 SQIVND (reference sequence). The length of the CDR3 is 13 residues. The V segment lost 5 bases and the J segment 5 bases; nucleotides outside the gene matches: 5. The CDR3 coding sequence is TGTGCCAGTAGTGGGACAGTAGCGGAGACCCAGTACTTC. As protein: CASSGTVAETQYF.

J is TRBJ1-5 and V is TRBV6-6, with TRBD1 matching over 9 bases. Germline V gives CDR1 MNHNY, CDR2 SVGAGI (reference sequence). This CDR3 region has 17 residues. The V and J ends lost 10 bases and 0 bases, in that order; junction bases with no gene match: 13. The CDR3 DNA sequence: TGTGCCACCGAGATGGACAGGGGAGACTATAGCAATCAGCCCCAGCATTTT. Translated: CATEMDRGDYSNQPQHF.

The chain has TRBV28 and TRBJ2-6; D gene unclear. Deletions cut 3 bases from V and 0 bases from J, with 9 bases between. This CDR3 has 16 residues. The germline V gene encodes CDR1 MDHEN and CDR2 SYDVKM. CDR3 in amino acids: CASSLIGSSGANVLTF. The CDR3 DNA follows: TGTGCCAGCAGTTTGATTGGGTCCTCTGGGGCCAACGTCCTGACTTTC.

The chain uses TRBV4-3 and TRBJ1-4; 10 bases match TRBD1. The V and J ends lost 3 bases and 7 bases, in that order; junction bases with no gene match: 5. The CDR3 runs to 15 residues. The V gene's germline CDR1 is LGHNA and CDR2 YSLEER. CDR3 bases: TGCGCCAGCAGCCAGTCCCGGGACAGGGGTGAAAAACTGTTTTTT. Protein: CASSQSRDRGEKLFF.

The chain carries TRBV4-2 and TRBJ2-1; D is unresolved. CDR3 length equals 16 residues. Trimming cost V 1 base and J 0 bases, with 10 bases left between them. The germline V gene has CDR1 LGHNA and CDR2 YNFKEQ. CDR3 amino acids: CASSQASSSSYNEQFF. The CDR3, as DNA: TGTGCCAGCAGCCAAGCTTCAAGTAGCTCCTACAATGAGCAGTTCTTC.

This chain uses TRBV28 with TRBJ1-1, with a tentative D call TRBD1 (6 bases). CDR3 length equals 13 residues. V gave up 6 bases and J gave up 7 bases, with 15 bases separating them. Germline CDR1 reads MDHEN; CDR2 reads SYDVKM. The CDR3 DNA is TGTGCCAGCAGCCCGTCGGGACACGGTGAAGCTTTCTTT. This translates into CASSPSGHGEAFF.

The V and J genes are TRBV7-6 and TRBJ2-3; D not certain. This CDR3 spans 15 amino acids. Trimming left V 5 bases short and J 0 bases short, with 12 bases between. Germline V gene data show CDR1 as SGHVS and CDR2 as FNYEAQ. The CDR3 DNA reads TGTGCCAGCAGCCGCGTAGGGTCTAGCACAGATACGCAGTATTTT. It is translated as CASSRVGSSTDTQYF.

V and J are TRBV5-1 and TRBJ1-1; TRBD1 might be the D (6 bases). The length of the CDR3 is 12 residues. V gave up 2 bases and J gave up 6 bases, with 8 bases separating them. Germline assignment: CDR1 SGHRS and CDR2 YFSETQ. The CDR3 coding sequence is TGCGCCAGCAGCTTTACAGGGCCTGAAGCTTTCTTT. Protein sequence: CASSFTGPEAFF.

The chain combines TRBV12-3 or TRBV12-4 with TRBJ2-3; D possibly corresponds to TRBD2 (7 bases). The V gene lost 6 bases and the J gene lost 3 bases, with 22 bases spanning the gap. This CDR3 contains 17 residues. CDR3 in amino acids: CASSPTRGGGQTDTQYF. The CDR3 coding sequence is TGTGCCAGCAGCCCCACTAGGGGGGGGGGGCAGACAGATACGCAGTATTTT.

The V gene is TRBV7-2, the J gene TRBJ1-6; tentative D call: TRBD1 (6 bases). The V gene's germline CDR1 is SGHTA and CDR2 FQGNSA. There are 15 residues in the CDR3. V was pared by 1 base and J by 5 bases, with 9 bases between. CDR3 amino acids: CASSLGQADNSPLHF. In DNA form, the CDR3 reads TGTGCCAGCAGCTTAGGACAGGCGGATAATTCACCCCTCCACTTT.

The genes are TRBV27 and TRBJ2-7, with D possibly matching TRBD2 (7 bases). Trimming stripped 7 bases from V and 0 bases from J, with 16 bases between. This CDR3 is 15 amino acids long. The germline V gene encodes CDR1 MNHEY and CDR2 SMNVEV (reference sequence). CDR3 amino acids: CASTAGGLSSYEQYV. In nucleotides, the CDR3 is TGTGCCAGCACCGCCGGGGGGCTCAGCTCCTACGAGCAGTACGTC.

The chain uses TRBV4-2 and TRBJ2-5, with D unclear. The germline CDR1 and CDR2 sequences are LGHNA and YNFKEQ. This CDR3 region has 16 residues. V lost 0 bases and J 4 bases, leaving 15 bases between the germline ends. Here the CDR3 reads CASSQDVGSWSETQYF. The CDR3 coding sequence is TGTGCCAGCAGCCAAGACGTGGGAAGCTGGTCAGAGACCCAGTACTTC.

Ten or more counts support this clonotype. The V and J genes are TRBV5-5 and TRBJ2-7; D gene unclear. This CDR3 has 15 amino acids. Per germline, CDR1 SGHKS and CDR2 YYEKEE (reference sequence). V was cut by 0 bases and J by 0 bases, with 10 bases left in between. The CDR3 DNA reads as TGTGCCAGCAGCTTGGCCGTCGCCCTCTCCTACGAGCAGTACGTC. This sequence encodes CASSLAVALSYEQYV.

This clonotype was picked up a small number of times. The V call is TRBV7-9, the J call TRBJ2-7; 11 positions match TRBD2. V was pared by 5 bases and J by 2 bases, with 8 bases of the junction left unmatched. Germline V gives CDR1 SEHNR, CDR2 FQNEAQ (reference sequence). The CDR3 is 16 amino acids. This CDR3 is CASSATSGGQPYEQYF. CDR3 bases: TGTGCCAGCAGCGCCACTAGCGGGGGCCAGCCCTACGAGCAGTACTTC. Full variable domain (outside the CDR3, taken from reference TRBV7-9 and TRBJ2-7): DTGVSQNPRHKITKRGQNVTFRCDPISEHNRLYWYRQTLGQGPEFLTYFQNEAQLEKSRLLSDRFSAERPKGSFSTLEIQRTEQGDSAMYLCASSATSGGQPYEQYFGPGTRLTVT.

V usage is TRBV6-1 and J usage is TRBJ1-2; 7 nucleotides align to TRBD1. The CDR3 consists of 16 residues. The germline V gene has CDR1 MNHNS and CDR2 SASEGT. Losses at the gene ends were 2 bases for V and 6 bases for J; bases not matched to a gene: 12. CDR3 in DNA: TGTGCCAGCAGTGAAACGCCGGAGGGCAGGGGGAATGGCTACACCTTC. It yields the protein CASSETPEGRGNGYTF.

This clonotype was found many times. V usage is TRBV12-3 or TRBV12-4 and J usage is TRBJ2-2; D may be TRBD1 (6 bases). V was shortened by 7 bases and J by 11 bases, with 17 bases between the two germline ends. CDR3 size: 13 residues. In DNA, the CDR3 is TGTGCCAGCACTCTCGCCACCGGGACAGAGCTGTTTTTT. Residues: CASTLATGTELFF.

The chain joins TRBV6-6 to TRBJ1-4, with D hard to call. V lost 6 bases and J lost 7, with 12 bases in between. CDR1 is MNHNY, CDR2 SVGAGI, per germline (reference sequence). The CDR3 has 13 residues. The CDR3 spells CASRPSAGEKLFF. The DNA of the CDR3 is TGTGCCAGCAGACCATCGGCGGGTGAAAAACTGTTTTTT.

The chain links TRBV6-1 to TRBJ2-7; no reliable D call. V was trimmed by 10 bases and J by 2 bases, leaving 12 bases between them. Germline V gives CDR1 MNHNS, CDR2 SASEGT. The CDR3 runs to 12 residues. The CDR3 nucleotides read TGTGCCACCACCCGGGCCACCTACGAGCAGTACGTC. It encodes CATTRATYEQYV.

In this sample, this clonotype turned up many times. The chain carries TRBV12-3 or TRBV12-4 and TRBJ1-1; D is unclear. V lost 3 bases, J lost 7 bases, and 12 bases lay in between. The length of the CDR3 is 13 residues. The CDR3 reads CASSFEPVGEAFF. The CDR3, as DNA: TGTGCCAGCAGTTTCGAACCTGTTGGTGAAGCTTTCTTT.

The rearrangement uses TRBV9 and TRBJ2-5; D is possibly TRBD1 (5 bases). The V and J ends lost 3 bases and 4 bases respectively, with 16 bases between them. There are 15 residues in the CDR3. Germline values: CDR1 SGDLS, CDR2 YYNGEE. CDR3 coding DNA: TGTGCCAGCAGCGACCCCAGGGCTTGGAGAGAGACCCAGTACTTC. Its protein is CASSDPRAWRETQYF.

The chain has TRBV29-1 and TRBJ1-1; D is undetermined. The CDR3 spans 14 residues. CDR1 and CDR2 from the germline V gene are SQVTM and ANQGSEA. V was cut by 5 bases and J by 7 bases, with 20 bases left in between. The CDR3 region is CSVRLLAVGGEAFF. In DNA, the CDR3 is TGCAGCGTTCGTCTGTTGGCAGTAGGCGGTGAAGCTTTCTTT.

This clonotype turned up a few times. The chain uses TRBV2 and TRBJ2-5; D ambiguous. The CDR3 sequence is 15 residues long. Trimming cost V 1 base and J 5 bases, with 14 bases left between them. The germline CDR1 and CDR2 sequences are SNHLY and FYNNEI. For the CDR3, the DNA is TGTGCCAGCAGTGAAGAGGTGGTCGGTGGGGAGACCCAGTACTTC. It codes for CASSEEVVGGETQYF. The whole variable domain, remainder taken from reference TRBV2 and TRBJ2-5, is EPEVTQTPSHQVTQMGQEVILRCVPISNHLYFYWYRQILGQKVEFLVSFYNNEISEKSEIFDDQFSVERPDGSNFTLKIRSTKLEDSAMYFCASSEEVVGGETQYFGPGTRLLVL.

This clonotype was recorded a few times. This chain links TRBV7-2 with TRBJ2-3; TRBD1 might be the D (5 bases). Trimming removed 1 base from V and 5 bases from J, with 13 bases in between. CDR3 length: 15 residues. The germline gives CDR1 SGHTA, CDR2 FQGNSA. The CDR3 DNA reads TGTGCCAGCAGCTTAGTGAACAGGTGGGGAGATACGCAGTATTTT. It codes for CASSLVNRWGDTQYF.

The chain combines TRBV20-1 with TRBJ1-2; D is perhaps TRBD1 (6 bases). The length of the CDR3 is 15 residues. Germline V CDR1 and CDR2: DFQATT, SNEGSKA (reference sequence). V lost 3 bases and J 8 bases, leaving 22 bases between the germline ends. The CDR3 nucleotides read TGCAGTGCTAGGGACTACAGGGAGGGAACAACGGGCTACACCTTC. This codes for CSARDYREGTTGYTF.